Below, 9 T cell receptor beta chains from the same sample are listed, as sequenced in a study of blood T cell repertoires in COVID-19. The protocol was immunoSEQ multiplex PCR, while the TCRdb copy is restricted to in-frame clones and leaves out a portion. Of over 200,000 clones listed, roughly 79% were seen once; the top ten hold approximately 15%. What was sequenced was PBMCs or T cells enriched from blood (not recorded which). These receptors were collected from a man aged 35 to 55 who had recovered from COVID-19.

The chain employs TRBV9 and TRBJ1-4; a weak D match, TRBD1 (5 bases). CDR1 and CDR2 (germline): SGDLS, YYNGEE. There are 16 residues in the CDR3. Deletions cut 3 bases from V and 8 bases from J, with 20 bases between. CDR3 DNA sequence: TGTGCCAGCAGCGCTAATGAGGGCGGGGGTTGGGAAAAACTGTTTTTT. Translated: CASSANEGGGWEKLFF.

CDR3 sequence (DNA): TGTGCCAGCAGCGTAGGAGGGAAGGGTCCCTACGAGCAGTACTTC. The encoded protein is CASSVGGKGPYEQYF. The genes are TRBV7-9 and TRBJ2-7, with D perhaps TRBD2 (6 bases). V was trimmed by 5 bases and J by 2 bases, leaving 16 bases between them. The CDR3 extends over 15 amino acids. Looked up from germline, CDR1 is SEHNR and CDR2 is FQNEAQ (reference sequence).

The V gene is TRBV24-1, the J gene TRBJ2-1, with D unresolved. The germline gives CDR1 KGHDR, CDR2 SFDVKD. CDR3 length equals 15 residues. V shed 4 bases and J shed 3 bases, with 12 bases lying between them. The CDR3 sequence: CATSDPRGVYNEQFF. The DNA for the CDR3 is TGTGCCACCAGTGACCCACGTGGAGTCTACAATGAGCAGTTCTTC.

This sequence joins TRBV15 and TRBJ2-5; 12 positions agree with TRBD2. Trimming cost V 3 bases and J 5 bases; bases outside gene matches: 7. The length of the CDR3 is 16 residues. The V gene's germline CDR1 is LNHNV and CDR2 YYDKDF (reference sequence). The CDR3 loop reads CATSSASGRASETQYF. DNA for the CDR3: TGTGCCACCAGCAGTGCTAGCGGGAGGGCCTCGGAGACCCAGTACTTC.

J is TRBJ1-3 and V is TRBV3-1 (or the pseudogene TRBV3-2); D is unclear. Looked up from germline, CDR1 is LGHDT and CDR2 is YNNKEL (reference sequence). The CDR3 spans 15 residues. Between the trimmed V and J ends, which lost 5 bases and 0 bases, there was a span of 11 bases. The CDR3: CASSSGSSSGNTIYF. CDR3 in DNA: TGTGCCAGCAGCTCAGGATCCAGCTCTGGAAACACCATATATTTT.

The chain joins TRBV7-9 to TRBJ1-2, with a tentative D call TRBD1 (5 bases). The ends were cut back, 4 bases at V and 6 bases at J, with 21 bases in the middle. CDR1 is SEHNR, CDR2 FQNEAQ, per germline (reference sequence). The CDR3 runs to 16 residues. The CDR3 loop is CASSSITLRQIDGYTF. The CDR3 DNA follows: TGTGCCAGCAGCTCCATTACCCTAAGACAGATTGATGGCTACACCTTC.

The chain has TRBV6-5 and TRBJ2-1; D is possibly TRBD2 (5 bases). This CDR3 is 13 amino acids long. Trimming shortened V by 5 bases and J by 6 bases, and 11 bases separated the two germline ends. CDR1 is MNHEY and CDR2 is SVGAGI in the germline V gene. In DNA form, the CDR3 reads TGTGCCAGCAGTCCTTATGAGGGCAATGAGCAGTTCTTC. It specifies CASSPYEGNEQFF.

This chain links TRBV27 with TRBJ2-7, with 8 bases matching TRBD1. With 6 bases clipped from V and 7 bases from J, the junction kept 8 bases outside the gene matches. Germline CDR1 and CDR2: MNHEY and SMNVEV (reference sequence). The CDR3 length is 13 residues. In DNA form, the CDR3 reads TGTGCCAGCAGCCTGACAGGGGATAGGGAGCAGTACTTC. Translated: CASSLTGDREQYF.

J is TRBJ1-3 and V is TRBV7-6, with unresolved D. Trimming removed 1 base at V and 4 bases at J, with 17 bases between. The CDR3 totals 17 residues. Germline values: CDR1 SGHVS, CDR2 FNYEAQ. DNA for the CDR3: TGTGCCAGCAGCTTAGATGGCCGGGGAATAGCCGGAAACACCATATATTTT. This codes for CASSLDGRGIAGNTIYF.